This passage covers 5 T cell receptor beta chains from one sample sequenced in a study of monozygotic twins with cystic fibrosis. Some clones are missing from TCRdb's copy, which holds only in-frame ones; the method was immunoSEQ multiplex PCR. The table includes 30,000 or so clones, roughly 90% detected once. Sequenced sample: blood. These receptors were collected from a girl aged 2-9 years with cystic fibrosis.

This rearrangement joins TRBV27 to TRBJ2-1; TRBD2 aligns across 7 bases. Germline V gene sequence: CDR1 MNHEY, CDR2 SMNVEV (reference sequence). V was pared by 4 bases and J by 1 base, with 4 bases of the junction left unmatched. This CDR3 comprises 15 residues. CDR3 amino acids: CASSWGGGSYNEQFF. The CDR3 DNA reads TGTGCCAGCAGTTGGGGGGGAGGGTCCTACAATGAGCAGTTCTTC.

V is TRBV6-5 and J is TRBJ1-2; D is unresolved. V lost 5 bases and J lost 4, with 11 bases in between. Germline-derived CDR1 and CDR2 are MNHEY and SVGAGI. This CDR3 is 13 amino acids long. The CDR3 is CASSPTPSYGYTF. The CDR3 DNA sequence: TGTGCCAGCAGTCCCACCCCCTCCTATGGCTACACCTTC.

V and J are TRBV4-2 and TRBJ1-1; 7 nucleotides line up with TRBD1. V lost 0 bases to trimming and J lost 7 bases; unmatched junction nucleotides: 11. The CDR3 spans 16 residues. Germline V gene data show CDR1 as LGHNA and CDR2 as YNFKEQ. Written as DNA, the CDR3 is TGTGCCAGCAGCCAAGAAGGGGGCAGAGGGCATGGTGAAGCTTTCTTT. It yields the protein CASSQEGGRGHGEAFF.

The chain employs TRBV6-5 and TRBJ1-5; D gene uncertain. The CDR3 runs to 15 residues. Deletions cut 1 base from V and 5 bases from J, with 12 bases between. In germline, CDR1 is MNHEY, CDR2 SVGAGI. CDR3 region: CASSYYDSADQPQHF. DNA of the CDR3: TGTGCCAGCAGTTACTACGACTCAGCGGATCAGCCCCAGCATTTT.

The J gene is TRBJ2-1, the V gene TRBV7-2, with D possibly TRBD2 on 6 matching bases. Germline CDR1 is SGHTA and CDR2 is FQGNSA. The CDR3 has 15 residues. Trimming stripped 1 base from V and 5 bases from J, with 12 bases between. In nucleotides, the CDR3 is TGTGCCAGCAGCTTAGGACGGGGACTTAACAATGAGCAGTTCTTC. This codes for CASSLGRGLNNEQFF.